This T cell receptor beta chain derives from a study of monozygotic twins with inflammatory bowel disease. TCRdb re-called the 5' RACE reads and catalogs CDR3 proteins one per entry, DNA excluded. The table for this sample gives over 110,000 distinct CDR3 sequences. Per the germline V gene, CDR1 is MNHEY and CDR2 is SMNVEV (reference sequence). The CDR3 spans 15 residues. The source of this sequence is a human donor with ulcerative colitis or Crohn's disease, or a healthy co-twin of an affected twin (not recorded which). Material for sequencing was blood. This chain connects TRBV27 to TRBJ2-3; TCRdb returns TRBD1, unconfirmable since there is no DNA. The CDR3 protein is CASSLITGGTDTQYF.